This is a list of T cell receptor beta chains from one sample in a study of shared clonotypes between healthy human individuals. The table came from immunoSEQ multiplex PCR; TCRdb's copy has only in-frame clones and leaves some out. In the table there are some 530,000 clones, around 80% of which are singletons. The sequencing input was PBMCs. The source is a woman between 35 and 50 years old in good health. Some clones in this sample may be carry-over from other donors' samples. Both conserved end residues are part of each CDR3. Fields, in order: J gene, D gene, V gene, clone size, CDR3 protein, CDR3 DNA. The D gene is left open where the match is weak. A clone size is listed for some rows: how often the clone was seen (once, few, many), or a class if it is expanded.

TRBJ2-2,NA,TRBV19,NA,CASNNNVRELFF,TGTGCCAGTAACAACAACGTCCGGGAGCTGTTTTTT
TRBJ2-1,TRBD1,TRBV7-3,NA,CASSRRGQISYNEQFF,TGTGCCAGCAGCCGCCGGGGACAGATCTCCTACAATGAGCAGTTCTTC
TRBJ2-5,TRBD2,TRBV2,NA,CASSGAGEETQYF,TGTGCCAGCAGTGGAGCGGGAGAAGAGACCCAGTACTTC
TRBJ2-4,NA,TRBV28,NA,CASRDLAKNIQYF,TGTGCCAGCAGGGATTTGGCCAAAAACATTCAGTACTTC
TRBJ1-2,TRBD1,TRBV5-8,NA,CASSVGQASYTF,TGTGCCAGCAGCGTCGGACAGGCTAGCTACACCTTC
TRBJ2-3,NA,TRBV6-1,few,CASSEERFSTDTQYF,TGTGCCAGCAGTGAAGAAAGGTTTAGCACAGATACGCAGTATTTT
TRBJ2-1,NA,TRBV19,once,CASRGRGGDEQFF,TGTGCCAGTAGGGGCAGGGGTGGGGATGAGCAGTTCTTC
TRBJ2-2,NA,TRBV5-1,NA,CASSQDRPPGELFF,TGCGCCAGCAGCCAGGACAGACCACCCGGGGAGCTGTTTTTT
TRBJ2-2,TRBD2,TRBV5-1,once,CASSFSSGGTGELFF,TGCGCCAGCAGCTTTTCTAGCGGGGGCACCGGGGAGCTGTTTTTT
TRBJ2-5,NA,TRBV7-3,NA,CASSSGPRETQYF,TGTGCCAGCAGCTCGGGTCCCCGAGAGACCCAGTACTTC
TRBJ2-7,NA,TRBV23-1,NA,CASGTVQYF,TGCGCCAGCGGGACTGTGCAGTACTTC
TRBJ2-3,NA,TRBV19,NA,CASSRGSVDTDTQYF,TGTGCCAGTAGTAGGGGATCCGTAGACACAGATACGCAGTATTTT
TRBJ1-5,NA,TRBV19,NA,CASSPWGGSNQPQHF,TGTGCCAGTAGCCCCTGGGGGGGTAGCAATCAGCCCCAGCATTTT
TRBJ2-1,NA,TRBV15,many,CATSAGRVPNEQFF,TGTGCCACCAGTGCTGGGAGAGTGCCCAATGAGCAGTTCTTC
TRBJ2-7,NA,TRBV27,few,CASSLYVGPYYEQYF,TGTGCCAGCAGTTTATATGTCGGACCCTACTACGAGCAGTACTTC
TRBJ2-1,NA,TRBV11-1,NA,CASSPTAPTNNEQFF,TGTGCCAGCAGCCCGACAGCTCCAACTAACAATGAGCAGTTCTTC
TRBJ1-5,NA,TRBV7-6,NA,CASSLGGGGGNQPQHF,TGTGCCAGCAGCTTAGGCGGGGGGGGCGGGAATCAGCCCCAGCATTTT
TRBJ2-7,NA,TRBV28,once,CASSISYEQYF,TGTGCCAGCAGTATTTCCTACGAGCAGTACTTC
TRBJ2-1,TRBD2,TRBV2,many,CASSWTSGSDEQFF,TGTGCCAGCAGTTGGACTAGCGGGAGTGATGAGCAGTTCTTC
TRBJ2-7,NA,TRBV4-1,few,CASSQDSGQHSYEQYF,TGCGCCAGCAGCCAAGATTCCGGGCAGCACTCCTACGAGCAGTACTTC